This entry concerns a single T cell receptor beta chain. Its antigen is currently unknown. The CDR3 has 19 amino acids. Germline V gives CDR1 LGHNA, CDR2 YSLEER. V lost 0 bases to trimming and J lost 5 bases; unmatched junction nucleotides: 18. This sample was included in a study of cytomegalovirus exposure and HLA in healthy donors. The PCR used 60 Vbeta and 13 Jbeta primers. Generated by immunoSEQ multiplex PCR, the TCRdb table keeps only in-frame clones and is missing some. The top ten clones hold 8.6% of a sample with 99,000 or so clones, roughly 73% of them seen once. Study-wide results and limits: As a later analysis revealed, the rate of TCR association differed by HLA locus, with DRB1 most and HLA-C fewest.

The sequence derives from a woman in her thirties or forties in good health and CMV-seropositive. V gene TRBV4-3 combines with J gene TRBJ2-7, with 8 bases fitting TRBD1. Sequencing was done on a sample of PBMCs. For the CDR3, the DNA is TGCGCCAGCAGCCAAGAACTGGGCCTGGGCGGCAGGGGGCAAAACGAGCAGTACTTC. Translation gives CASSQELGLGGRGQNEQYF.